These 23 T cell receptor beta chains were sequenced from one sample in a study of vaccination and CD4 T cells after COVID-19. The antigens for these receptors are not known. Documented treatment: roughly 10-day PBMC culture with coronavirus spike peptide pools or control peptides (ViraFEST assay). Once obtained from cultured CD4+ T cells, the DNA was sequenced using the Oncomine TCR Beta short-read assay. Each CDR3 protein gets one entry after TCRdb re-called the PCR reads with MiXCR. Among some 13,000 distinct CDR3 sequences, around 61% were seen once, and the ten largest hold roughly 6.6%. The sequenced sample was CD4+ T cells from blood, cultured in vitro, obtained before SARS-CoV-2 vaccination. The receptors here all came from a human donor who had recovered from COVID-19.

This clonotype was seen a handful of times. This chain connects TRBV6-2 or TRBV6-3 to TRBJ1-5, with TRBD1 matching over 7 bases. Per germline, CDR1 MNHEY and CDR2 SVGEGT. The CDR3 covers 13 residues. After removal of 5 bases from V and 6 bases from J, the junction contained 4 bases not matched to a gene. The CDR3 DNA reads TGTGCCAGCAGTAGGACAGGTCTTCAGCCCCAGCATTTT. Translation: CASSRTGLQPQHF.

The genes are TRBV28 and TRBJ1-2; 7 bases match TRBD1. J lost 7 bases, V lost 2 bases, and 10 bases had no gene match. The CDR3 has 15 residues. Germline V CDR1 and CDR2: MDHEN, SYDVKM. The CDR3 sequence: CASSLNYRGGGGYTF. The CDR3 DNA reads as TGTGCCAGCAGTTTAAATTATAGAGGGGGCGGTGGCTACACCTTC.

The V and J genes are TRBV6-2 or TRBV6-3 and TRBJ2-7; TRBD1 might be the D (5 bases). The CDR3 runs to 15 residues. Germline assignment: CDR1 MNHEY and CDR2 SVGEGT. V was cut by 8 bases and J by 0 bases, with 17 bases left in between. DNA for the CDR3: TGTGCCAGCCATGAGCTAGGGGCTAGCTCCTACGAGCAGTACTTC. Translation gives CASHELGASSYEQYF.

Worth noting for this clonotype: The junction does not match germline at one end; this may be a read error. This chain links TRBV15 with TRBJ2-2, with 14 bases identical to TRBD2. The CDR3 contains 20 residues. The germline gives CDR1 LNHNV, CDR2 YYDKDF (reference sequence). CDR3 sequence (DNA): TGTGCCACCAGCAGAGGATTTCGGACTAGCGGGAGGACGGCGACCGGGGGGCTGTTTTTT. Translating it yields CATSRGFRTSGRTATGGLFF.

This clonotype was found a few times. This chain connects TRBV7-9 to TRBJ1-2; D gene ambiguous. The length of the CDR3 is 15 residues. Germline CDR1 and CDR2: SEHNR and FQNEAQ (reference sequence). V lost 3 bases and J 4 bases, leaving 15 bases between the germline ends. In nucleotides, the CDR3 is TGTGCCAGCAGCTTGGGCCAGTCCCCCGTCTATGGCTACACCTTC. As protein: CASSLGQSPVYGYTF.

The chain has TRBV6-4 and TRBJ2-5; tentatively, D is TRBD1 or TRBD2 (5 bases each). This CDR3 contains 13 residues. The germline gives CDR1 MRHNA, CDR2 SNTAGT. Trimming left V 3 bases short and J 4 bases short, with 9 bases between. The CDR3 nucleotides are TGTGCCAGCAGTGAGGGACCGGGAGAGACCCAGTACTTC. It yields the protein CASSEGPGETQYF.

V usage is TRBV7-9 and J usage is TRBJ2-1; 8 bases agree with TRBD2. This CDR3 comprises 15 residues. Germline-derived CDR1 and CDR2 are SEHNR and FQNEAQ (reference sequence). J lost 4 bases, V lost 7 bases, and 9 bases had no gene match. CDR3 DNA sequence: TGTGCCAGCACCCGGGAACTAGCGGCTTACAATGAGCAGTTCTTC. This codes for CASTRELAAYNEQFF.

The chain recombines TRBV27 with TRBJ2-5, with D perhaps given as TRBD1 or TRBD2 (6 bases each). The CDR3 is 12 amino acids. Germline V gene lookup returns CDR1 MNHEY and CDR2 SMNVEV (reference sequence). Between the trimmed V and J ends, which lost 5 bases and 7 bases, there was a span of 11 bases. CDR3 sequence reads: CASSEGGGTQYF. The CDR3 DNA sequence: TGTGCCAGCAGTGAGGGGGGTGGGACCCAGTACTTC.

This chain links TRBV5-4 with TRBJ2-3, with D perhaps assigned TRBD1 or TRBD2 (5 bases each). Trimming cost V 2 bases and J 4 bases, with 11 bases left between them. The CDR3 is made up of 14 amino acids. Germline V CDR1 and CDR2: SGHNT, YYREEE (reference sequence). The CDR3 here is CASSFEVGPDTQYF. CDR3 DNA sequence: TGTGCCAGCAGCTTTGAGGTGGGACCAGATACGCAGTATTTT.

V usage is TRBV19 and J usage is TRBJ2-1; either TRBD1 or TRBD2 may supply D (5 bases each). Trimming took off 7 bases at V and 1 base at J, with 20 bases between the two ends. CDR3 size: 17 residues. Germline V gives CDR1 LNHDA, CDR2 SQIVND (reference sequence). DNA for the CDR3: TGTGCCAGTAATTCTAATCCCCGGGACCAATCCTACAATGAGCAGTTCTTC. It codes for CASNSNPRDQSYNEQFF.

CDR3 sequence: CAISPGPKGNQPQHF. In DNA, the CDR3 is TGTGCCATCAGTCCGGGACCCAAGGGCAATCAGCCCCAGCATTTT. This sequence joins TRBV10-3 and TRBJ1-5; a possible D gene is TRBD1 (5 bases). CDR3 size: 15 residues. Germline V CDR1 and CDR2: ENHRY, SYGVKD. V shed 5 bases and J shed 2 bases, with 13 bases lying between them.

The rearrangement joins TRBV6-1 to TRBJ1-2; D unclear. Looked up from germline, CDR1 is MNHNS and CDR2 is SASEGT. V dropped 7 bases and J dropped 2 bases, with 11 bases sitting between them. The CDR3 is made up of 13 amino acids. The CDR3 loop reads CASTKTANYGYTF. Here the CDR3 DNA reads TGTGCCAGCACCAAGACGGCGAACTATGGCTACACCTTC.

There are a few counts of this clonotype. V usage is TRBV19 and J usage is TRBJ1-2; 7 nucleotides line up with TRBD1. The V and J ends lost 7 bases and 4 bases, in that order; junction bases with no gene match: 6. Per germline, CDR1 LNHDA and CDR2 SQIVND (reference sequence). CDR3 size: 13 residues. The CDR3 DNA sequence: TGTGCCAGTACCCCTCGGGACAGCTATGGCTACACCTTC. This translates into CASTPRDSYGYTF.

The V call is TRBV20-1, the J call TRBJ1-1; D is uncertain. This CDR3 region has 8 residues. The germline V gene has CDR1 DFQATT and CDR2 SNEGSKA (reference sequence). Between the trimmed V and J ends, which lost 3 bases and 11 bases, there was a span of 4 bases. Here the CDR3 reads CSASFAFF. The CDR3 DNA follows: TGCAGTGCTAGTTTTGCTTTCTTT.

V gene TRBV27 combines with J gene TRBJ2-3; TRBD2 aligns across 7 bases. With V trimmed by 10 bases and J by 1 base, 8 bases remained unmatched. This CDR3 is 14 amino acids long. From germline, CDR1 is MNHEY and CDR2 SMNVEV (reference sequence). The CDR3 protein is CATQRAGGTDTQYF. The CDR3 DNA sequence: TGTGCCACCCAGCGGGCGGGAGGCACAGATACGCAGTATTTT.

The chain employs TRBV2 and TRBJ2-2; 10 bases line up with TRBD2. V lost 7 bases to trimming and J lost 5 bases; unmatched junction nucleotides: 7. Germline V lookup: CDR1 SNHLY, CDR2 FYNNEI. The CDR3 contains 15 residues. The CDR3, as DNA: TGTGCCAGCACTCGGACTAGCGGTCGGACCGGGGAGCTGTTTTTT. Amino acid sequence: CASTRTSGRTGELFF.

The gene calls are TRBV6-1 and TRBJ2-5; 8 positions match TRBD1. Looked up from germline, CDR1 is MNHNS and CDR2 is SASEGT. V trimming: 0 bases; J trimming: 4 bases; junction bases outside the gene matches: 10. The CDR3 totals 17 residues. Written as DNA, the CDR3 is TGTGCCAGCAGTGAAGCGCTGGGAGACAGGGGAGGAGAGACCCAGTACTTC. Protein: CASSEALGDRGGETQYF.

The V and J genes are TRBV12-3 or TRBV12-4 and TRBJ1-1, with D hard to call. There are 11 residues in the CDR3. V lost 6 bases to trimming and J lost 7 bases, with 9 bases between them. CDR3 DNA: TGTGCCAGCAGCCGGGATGGTGAAGCTTTCTTT. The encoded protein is CASSRDGEAFF.

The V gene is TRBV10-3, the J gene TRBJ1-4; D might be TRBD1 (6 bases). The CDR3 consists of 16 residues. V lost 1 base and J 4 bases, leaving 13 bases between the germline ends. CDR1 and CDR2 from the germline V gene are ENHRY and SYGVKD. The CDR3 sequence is CAISELRTANNEKLFF. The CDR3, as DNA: TGTGCCATCAGTGAGTTACGGACAGCAAATAATGAAAAACTGTTTTTT.

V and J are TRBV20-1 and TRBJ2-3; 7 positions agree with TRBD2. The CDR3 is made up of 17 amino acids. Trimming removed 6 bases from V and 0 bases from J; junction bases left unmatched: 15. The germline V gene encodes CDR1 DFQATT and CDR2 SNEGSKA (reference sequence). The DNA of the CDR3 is TGCAGTGCCCCCCCAAATGGGCTAGCGGAAAGCACAGATACGCAGTATTTT. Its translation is CSAPPNGLAESTDTQYF.

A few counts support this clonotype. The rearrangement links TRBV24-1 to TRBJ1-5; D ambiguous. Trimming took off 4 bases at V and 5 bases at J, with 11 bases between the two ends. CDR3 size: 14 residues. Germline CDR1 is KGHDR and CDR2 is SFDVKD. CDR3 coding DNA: TGTGCCACCAGTGAGAGGCGGTTCGATCAGCCCCAGCATTTT. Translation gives CATSERRFDQPQHF.

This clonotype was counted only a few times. The DNA for the CDR3 is TGTGCCAGCGTCCGGAAGGTATATCGCGAGCAGTACTTC. Its protein product is CASVRKVYREQYF. The rearrangement links TRBV2 to TRBJ2-7, with unresolved D. Trimming took 8 bases from V and 6 from J, leaving 17 bases between them. Germline CDR1 SNHLY, CDR2 FYNNEI. The CDR3 is 13 amino acids.

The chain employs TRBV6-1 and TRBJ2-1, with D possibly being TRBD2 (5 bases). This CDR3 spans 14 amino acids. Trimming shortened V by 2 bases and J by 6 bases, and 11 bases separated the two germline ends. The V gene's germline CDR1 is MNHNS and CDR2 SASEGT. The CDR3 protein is CASSENWRPNEQFF. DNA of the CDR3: TGTGCCAGCAGTGAAAACTGGAGGCCCAATGAGCAGTTCTTC.